These 15 T cell receptor beta chains came from one sample sequenced in a study of blood T cell repertoires in COVID-19. This table comes from immunoSEQ multiplex PCR, and its TCRdb copy is limited to in-frame clones, with some not included. This repertoire shows hundreds of thousands of clones, about 83% found once; its top ten account for about 1.3%. Specimen: peripheral blood. Receptors were obtained from a woman aged 25 to 39 with COVID-19, enrolled during active disease.

This chain uses TRBV7-2 with TRBJ2-2, with TRBD2 matching 8 bases. CDR3 length: 14 amino acids. The junction had 6 bases not matched to a gene; V was cut back by 6 bases and J by 6 bases. The V gene's germline CDR1 is SGHTA and CDR2 FQGNSA. The CDR3 bases are TGTGCCAGCAGTCTTAGCGGGGCGGCCGGGGAGCTGTTTTTT. Its protein is CASSLSGAAGELFF. The whole variable domain, remainder taken from reference TRBV7-2 and TRBJ2-2, is GAGVSQSPSNKVTEKGKDVELRCDPISGHTALYWYRQSLGQGLEFLIYFQGNSAPDKSGLPSDRFSAERTGGSVSTLTIQRTQQEDSAVYLCASSLSGAAGELFFGEGSRLTVL.

The chain employs TRBV3-1 (or the pseudogene TRBV3-2) and TRBJ1-1, with 10 bases that match TRBD1. This CDR3 spans 15 amino acids. V shed 6 bases and J 4 bases; nucleotides not matched to a gene: 8. Germline lookup yields CDR1 LGHDT and CDR2 YNNKEL (reference sequence). The CDR3 DNA sequence: TGTGCCAGCAGTCCCAGTCGGACAGGGGGCACTGAAGCTTTCTTT. Translation: CASSPSRTGGTEAFF.

The chain uses TRBV6-7 and TRBJ2-1, with TRBD2 matching over 14 bases. TRBV6-7 is filed as an ORF, its function uncertain. With V trimmed by 10 bases and J by 7 bases, 6 bases remained unmatched. CDR3 length equals 14 residues. This CDR3 reads CATTGTSGGNEQFF. CDR3 DNA sequence: TGTGCCACCACCGGGACTAGCGGGGGTAATGAGCAGTTCTTC.

The chain joins TRBV19 to TRBJ2-7; perhaps TRBD2 as D (7 bases). The germline gives CDR1 LNHDA, CDR2 SQIVND (reference sequence). The CDR3 loop spans 18 amino acids. The ends were cut back, 1 base at V and 0 bases at J, with 19 bases in the middle. This chain's CDR3 is CASSIALLDRTSSYEQYF. CDR3 nucleotides: TGTGCCAGTAGTATAGCTCTTCTCGACAGGACTAGCTCCTACGAGCAGTACTTC.

The chain carries TRBV7-3 and TRBJ2-1; the match to TRBD1 covers 9 bases. The V segment lost 2 bases and the J segment 1 base; nucleotides outside the gene matches: 6. This CDR3 has 17 residues. CDR1 is SGHTA, CDR2 FQGTGA, per germline. The CDR3 DNA sequence: TGTGCCAGCAGCTTATGGGGGGACAGGGAGTCCTACAATGAGCAGTTCTTC. The encoded protein is CASSLWGDRESYNEQFF.

The gene calls are TRBV18 and TRBJ2-1; D remains ambiguous. From germline, CDR1 is KGHSH and CDR2 LQKENI. The CDR3 spans 15 residues. The V and J ends lost 1 base and 0 bases respectively, with 7 bases between them. The CDR3, as DNA: TGTGCCAGCTCACCACAAGTCGGCTCCTACAATGAGCAGTTCTTC. Protein: CASSPQVGSYNEQFF. The entire variable domain, with the rest obtained from reference TRBV18 and TRBJ2-1, is as follows: NAGVMQNPRHLVRRRGQEARLRCSPMKGHSHVYWYRQLPEEGLKFMVYLQKENIIDESGMPKERFSAEFPKEGPSILRIQQVVRGDSAAYFCASSPQVGSYNEQFFGPGTRLTVL.

J is TRBJ1-2 and V is TRBV5-4; the match to TRBD1 covers 9 bases. V trimming: 5 bases; J trimming: 2 bases; junction bases outside the gene matches: 7. Per the germline V gene, CDR1 is SGHNT and CDR2 is YYREEE (reference sequence). This CDR3 region has 15 residues. CDR3 DNA sequence: TGTGCCAGCAGTTCGGGACAGGGAAAAAACTATGGCTACACCTTC. Amino acids: CASSSGQGKNYGYTF.

This clone was counted once. The V gene is TRBV2, the J gene TRBJ1-4; 7 positions agree with TRBD1. The germline CDR1 and CDR2 sequences are SNHLY and FYNNEI. J lost 7 bases, V lost 4 bases, and 12 bases had no gene match. The CDR3 sequence is 16 residues long. Here the CDR3 DNA reads TGTGCCAGCAGTGGCCCCGAAGGGGGCTTCGGTGAAAAACTGTTTTTT. It is translated as CASSGPEGGFGEKLFF. Together with reference TRBV2 and TRBJ1-4, the CDR3 gives the full variable domain: EPEVTQTPSHQVTQMGQEVILRCVPISNHLYFYWYRQILGQKVEFLVSFYNNEISEKSEIFDDQFSVERPDGSNFTLKIRSTKLEDSAMYFCASSGPEGGFGEKLFFGSGTQLSVL.

This chain links TRBV9 with TRBJ1-2, with 7 bases lining up with TRBD1. The CDR3 spans 14 residues. V trimming: 4 bases; J trimming: 5 bases; junction bases outside the gene matches: 8. Germline CDR1 reads SGDLS; CDR2 reads YYNGEE. Here the CDR3 reads CASSRRGQAYGYTF. The CDR3 region has the DNA TGTGCCAGCAGCAGACGCGGACAGGCGTATGGCTACACCTTC.

This clone was counted a few times. V gene TRBV4-2 combines with J gene TRBJ1-4; possible D gene TRBD1, 5 bases. The CDR3 has 15 amino acids. Looked up from germline, CDR1 is LGHNA and CDR2 is YNFKEQ. The ends were cut back, 2 bases at V and 5 bases at J, with 12 bases in the middle. In DNA, the CDR3 is TGTGCCAGCAGCCAACGCGGGACGGAGAATGAAAAACTGTTTTTT. Its translation is CASSQRGTENEKLFF.

V gene TRBV7-3 combines with J gene TRBJ1-1, with D maybe TRBD1 (5 bases). V lost 1 base and J lost 2, with 14 bases in between. Per the germline V gene, CDR1 is SGHTA and CDR2 is FQGTGA. There are 16 residues in the CDR3. CDR3 protein: CASSLKAWTPNTEAFF. CDR3 DNA sequence: TGTGCCAGCAGCTTAAAAGCCTGGACACCCAACACTGAAGCTTTCTTT.

This chain joins TRBV7-9 and TRBJ1-1, with D tentatively TRBD1 (5 bases). The CDR3 has 17 amino acids. Trimming removed 1 base from V and 0 bases from J, with 15 bases in between. The V gene's germline CDR1 is SEHNR and CDR2 FQNEAQ (reference sequence). CDR3 nucleotides: TGTGCCAGCAGCTTAGGAGCGGAGGGACTATTGAACACTGAAGCTTTCTTT. Translation: CASSLGAEGLLNTEAFF.

V gene TRBV15 combines with J gene TRBJ2-5; D is ambiguous. Germline V gene sequence: CDR1 LNHNV, CDR2 YYDKDF (reference sequence). V shed 1 base and J shed 2 bases, with 8 bases lying between them. The CDR3 extends over 14 amino acids. This chain's CDR3 is CATSRVQTQETQYF. CDR3 coding DNA: TGTGCCACCAGCAGAGTCCAGACTCAAGAGACCCAGTACTTC.

CDR3 sequence reads: CASSREDRVGNTIYF. In nucleotides, the CDR3 is TGTGCCAGCAGCCGAGAAGACAGGGTCGGAAACACCATATATTTT. The chain has TRBV7-8 and TRBJ1-3, with 7 bases lining up with TRBD1. J gave up 4 bases and V 5 bases, and 8 bases lay outside the gene matches. Germline CDR1 and CDR2: SGHVS and FQNEAQ. This CDR3 comprises 15 residues.

This clone was picked up one time. This chain links TRBV20-1 with TRBJ2-1; no reliable D call. The V gene's germline CDR1 is DFQATT and CDR2 SNEGSKA (reference sequence). V was cut by 3 bases and J by 0 bases, with 12 bases left in between. The CDR3 runs to 15 residues. The CDR3 coding sequence is TGCAGTGCTAGTTCGCCGCCGAGCTCCTACAATGAGCAGTTCTTC. Translating it yields CSASSPPSSYNEQFF.